The entry below gives a single T cell receptor beta chain sequence along with its context. V shed 5 bases and J 0 bases; nucleotides not matched to a gene: 8. The CDR3 runs 19 residues. Germline assignment: CDR1 MDHEN and CDR2 SYDVKM. Stated treatment: some 19 received Ad26.COV2.S at low or high dose, single or two shots; 5 received placebo; per-sample allocation not given. Specimen acquisition occurred on day 63 following the initial vaccine or placebo injection. Measured with immunoSEQ multiplex PCR; TCRdb has only the in-frame clones, and not every one. Of roughly 510,000 clones in the sample, around 88% were seen once. This sample stems from a study of Ad26.COV2.S vaccination and SARS-CoV-2 variants. Study-wide context: Recipients of Ad26.COV2.S got it intramuscularly, once or twice 56 days apart.

The sequences come from peripheral blood, collected in a trial of Ad26.COV2.S vaccine versus placebo. This sequence joins TRBV28 and TRBJ2-1; TRBD2 matches 15 bases. The sequence was collected from a person aged 18-60 years who received the Ad26.COV2.S COVID-19 vaccine or a placebo. DNA of the CDR3: TGTGCCAGCAGTGCGGGACTAGCGGGAGGCTTCAGCTCCTACAATGAGCAGTTCTTC. Translated, it gives CASSAGLAGGFSSYNEQFF.